Below, 21 T cell receptor beta chains from the same sample are listed, as sequenced in a study of shared clonotypes between healthy human individuals. The protocol was immunoSEQ multiplex PCR, while the TCRdb copy is restricted to in-frame clones and leaves out a portion. Seen here are about 1,900,000 clones, roughly 95% observed once, and the top ten hold around 1.2%. Cells designated naive CD8 were CD45RO-negative and were positively selected for CCR7, with terminally differentiated effector memory CD45RA+ cells excluded. Material for sequencing was naive CD8+ T cells sorted from blood. The source of these receptors is a man younger than 35 in good health.

V and J are TRBV9 and TRBJ2-2, with D unclear. The CDR3 is 15 amino acids. Germline V gene lookup returns CDR1 SGDLS and CDR2 YYNGEE. V was shortened by 3 bases and J by 7 bases, with 16 bases between the two germline ends. CDR3 DNA: TGTGCCAGCAGCGACCACAGTGTAGTAAGCGGGGAGCTGTTTTTT. Its translation is CASSDHSVVSGELFF.

This clone was picked up a small number of times. The rearrangement joins TRBV10-1 to TRBJ2-7, with 10 bases identical to TRBD1. With V trimmed by 2 bases and J by 3 bases, 1 base remained unmatched. CDR1 is WNHNN, CDR2 SYGVQD, per germline (reference sequence). CDR3 length: 14 amino acids. The CDR3 reads CASSEGQGDYEQYF. In nucleotides, the CDR3 is TGCGCCAGCAGTGAGGGACAGGGGGACTACGAGCAGTACTTC.

The chain uses TRBV5-1 and TRBJ2-2; 9 nucleotides line up with TRBD2. CDR3 size: 17 residues. The germline gives CDR1 SGHRS, CDR2 YFSETQ. Germline trimming cut 0 bases from V and 2 bases from J; bases unmatched to any gene: 5. CDR3 in DNA: TGCGCCAGCAGCTTGGTTCCTAGCGGGACTAACACCGGGGAGCTGTTTTTT. It is translated as CASSLVPSGTNTGELFF.

The V and J genes are TRBV11-2 and TRBJ1-1; 7 bases map to TRBD1. This CDR3 is built from 16 residues. The germline gives CDR1 SGHAT, CDR2 FQNNGV. V lost 3 bases, J lost 0 bases, and 7 bases stayed unmatched. CDR3 nucleotides: TGTGCCAGCAGCTTCCAACCGGGACAGCTGAACACTGAAGCTTTCTTT. Its translation is CASSFQPGQLNTEAFF.

V is TRBV10-3 and J is TRBJ1-2; 7 bases fit TRBD1. From germline, CDR1 is ENHRY and CDR2 SYGVKD. Trimming at V came to 4 bases and at J to 1 base, leaving 0 bases not matched to a gene. This CDR3 is built from 13 residues. The DNA for the CDR3 is TGTGCCATCAGTGCAGGGGGTAACTATGGCTACACCTTC. Translated: CAISAGGNYGYTF.

This chain joins TRBV30 and TRBJ2-7; 10 bases align to TRBD2. This CDR3 has 16 amino acids. The V and J ends lost 0 bases and 4 bases, in that order; junction bases with no gene match: 9. The germline gives CDR1 GTSNPN, CDR2 SVGIG (reference sequence). The CDR3 DNA reads TGTGCCTGGAGTGTGGCCAGGACTAGCGGTTTTTACGAGCAGTACTTC. Translation gives CAWSVARTSGFYEQYF.

The chain has TRBV28 and TRBJ1-2, with D perhaps TRBD1 (5 bases). V was shortened by 2 bases and J by 5 bases, with 9 bases between the two germline ends. The V gene's germline CDR1 is MDHEN and CDR2 SYDVKM. CDR3 length: 13 amino acids. The CDR3 DNA is TGTGCCAGCAGTTTAGTGCCAGGGTATGGCTACACCTTC. It encodes CASSLVPGYGYTF.

For the CDR3, the DNA is TGCAGCGTTGTCGGTAGCGGCGAGCAGTACTTC. Translating gives CSVVGSGEQYF. The chain couples TRBV29-1 to TRBJ2-7; the D gene is possibly TRBD2 (6 bases). Germline V CDR1 and CDR2: SQVTM, ANQGSEA. The CDR3 contains 11 residues. V shed 4 bases and J shed 6 bases, with 10 bases lying between them.

The chain employs TRBV10-3 and TRBJ1-1; no firm D call. Germline V gene sequence: CDR1 ENHRY, CDR2 SYGVKD. Between the trimmed V and J ends, which lost 6 bases and 3 bases, there was a span of 17 bases. This CDR3 is built from 15 residues. CDR3 coding DNA: TGTGCCATCAGCCATGGTTTTGTCGGGGACACTGAAGCTTTCTTT. Translated: CAISHGFVGDTEAFF.

The rearrangement uses TRBV15 and TRBJ1-1; D remains ambiguous. The V and J ends lost 0 bases and 3 bases respectively, with 2 bases between them. This CDR3 region has 12 residues. CDR1 and CDR2 from the germline V gene are LNHNV and YYDKDF (reference sequence). In DNA, the CDR3 is TGTGCCACCAGCAGAGAGGACACTGAAGCTTTCTTT. Translated, it gives CATSREDTEAFF.

Concerning this clone: Other DNA variants within this sample encode the same CDR3. The chain links TRBV9 to TRBJ2-3; TRBD2 matches at 10 bases. V lost 4 bases and J lost 1; bases outside the gene matches: 3. Germline-derived CDR1 and CDR2 are SGDLS and YYNGEE. The CDR3 has 15 amino acids. CDR3: CASSSGTSGTDTQYF. DNA of the CDR3: TGTGCCAGCAGCTCGGGGACTAGCGGCACAGATACGCAGTATTTT.

V is TRBV5-1 and J is TRBJ1-1; 9 nucleotides align to TRBD1. From germline, CDR1 is SGHRS and CDR2 YFSETQ. V lost 3 bases, J lost 1 base, and 10 bases stayed unmatched. This CDR3 spans 17 amino acids. DNA of the CDR3: TGCGCCAGCAGCTCCCGGGACAGGGTAAGGACGAACACTGAAGCTTTCTTT. It specifies CASSSRDRVRTNTEAFF.

The J gene is TRBJ2-1, the V gene TRBV12-2; the table's D call of TRBD2 was not tested on the DNA. TRBV12-2 is designated a pseudogene. The CDR3 is 16 amino acids. The CDR3 sequence: CASRSTPRMESNEQFF. The DNA of the CDR3 is TGTGCAAGTCGCTCCACCCCCCGGATGGAGAGCAATGAGCAGTTCTTC.

The CDR3 reads CASSVAGGLGNTIYF. The CDR3 DNA is TGTGCCAGCAGCGTAGCGGGGGGGCTCGGAAACACCATATATTTT. This rearrangement joins TRBV9 to TRBJ1-3; a weak D match, TRBD1 (6 bases). The V end was cut by 0 bases, the J end by 4 bases, with 11 bases between. There are 15 residues in the CDR3. Germline assignment: CDR1 SGDLS and CDR2 YYNGEE.

The chain combines TRBV7-9 with TRBJ1-1, with D hard to call. The CDR3 is 14 residues long. Per germline, CDR1 SEHNR and CDR2 FQNEAQ (reference sequence). Trimming left V 4 bases short and J 4 bases short, with 13 bases between. The CDR3 DNA follows: TGTGCCAGCAGCTCGCTTTCAGACACCACTGAAGCTTTCTTT. This sequence encodes CASSSLSDTTEAFF. The whole variable domain, filled in from reference TRBV7-9 and TRBJ1-1, reads DTGVSQNPRHKITKRGQNVTFRCDPISEHNRLYWYRQTLGQGPEFLTYFQNEAQLEKSRLLSDRFSAERPKGSFSTLEIQRTEQGDSAMYLCASSSLSDTTEAFFGQGTRLTVV.

The rearrangement joins TRBV7-9 to TRBJ2-7; TRBD2 matches 14 bases. V trimming: 5 bases; J trimming: 4 bases; junction bases outside the gene matches: 7. Germline assignment: CDR1 SEHNR and CDR2 FQNEAQ (reference sequence). The CDR3 spans 16 residues. The CDR3 region is CASSLGTSGSRYEQYF. CDR3 in DNA: TGTGCCAGCAGCCTCGGGACTAGCGGGAGTCGGTACGAGCAGTACTTC.

This chain joins TRBV27 and TRBJ2-2; 8 bases match TRBD2. This CDR3 region has 15 residues. The trim removed 7 bases at V and 8 bases at J, leaving 12 bases unmatched. Germline V CDR1 and CDR2: MNHEY, SMNVEV (reference sequence). The CDR3 protein is CASTGLADVGGELFF. The CDR3, as DNA: TGTGCCAGCACCGGACTAGCTGACGTTGGTGGGGAGCTGTTTTTT.

This chain links TRBV5-6 with TRBJ2-5; possible D gene TRBD2, 5 bases. Germline V gene lookup returns CDR1 SGHDT and CDR2 YYEEEE. The CDR3 is made up of 13 amino acids. V was cut by 7 bases and J by 6 bases, with 16 bases left in between. CDR3 in DNA: TGTGCCAGCCGAGCGAGGGATGGGCAGACCCAGTACTTC. It translates to CASRARDGQTQYF.

The chain employs TRBV7-9 and TRBJ2-5; D perhaps matches TRBD1 (6 bases). The germline V and J ends were trimmed by 3 bases and 3 bases, with 14 bases remaining between them. The CDR3 has 15 amino acids. CDR1 and CDR2 from the germline V gene are SEHNR and FQNEAQ (reference sequence). The CDR3 bases are TGTGCCAGCAGCTTGAACAGGGTAACCAAAGAGACCCAGTACTTC. This gives the protein CASSLNRVTKETQYF.

The V gene is TRBV6-5, the J gene TRBJ1-2; possible D gene TRBD1, 5 bases. This CDR3 has 13 amino acids. Germline CDR1 MNHEY, CDR2 SVGAGI. Trimming took off 5 bases at V and 4 bases at J, with 11 bases between the two ends. The CDR3 bases are TGTGCCAGCAGTACAGGAGAACCCTATGGCTACACCTTC. Translated: CASSTGEPYGYTF.

The CDR3 region is CASSTRKDRGGKLFF. The CDR3 nucleotides read TGTGCCAGCAGCACTCGAAAGGACAGGGGGGGAAAACTGTTTTTT. J is TRBJ1-4 and V is TRBV21-1; no DNA check was done on the table's D call, TRBD1. TRBV21-1 has pseudogene status. The CDR3 has 15 residues.